Listed below are T cell receptor beta chains from one sample, sequenced in a study of shared clonotypes between healthy human individuals. Sequencing was performed with immunoSEQ multiplex PCR; in TCRdb, only in-frame clones are kept and a portion is missing. Of about 640,000 clones in the sample, about two thirds are singletons; the top ten hold roughly 1.8%. The specimen was memory CD4+ T cells sorted from blood. These receptor sequences come from a woman aged 30 to 39 in good health. Both conserved end residues are part of each CDR3. Fields, in order: V gene, clone size, J gene, D gene, CDR3 DNA, CDR3 protein. The D gene is left open where the match is weak. Expanded clones are given a class, and other clones once, few, many or no size at all.

>TRBV10-3|-|TRBJ2-1|-
TGTGCCATCAGTGATTTGACTTCCGGCCCCATGGAGACGAATGAGCAGTTCTTC
CAISDLTSGPMETNEQFF
>TRBV6-5|-|TRBJ2-7|TRBD2
TGTGCCAGCAGCGGGACTAGCGGGTACTACGAGCAGTACTTC
CASSGTSGYYEQYF
>TRBV18|many|TRBJ2-1|-
TGTGCCAGCTCATCGACGGGGATGCAGGGCAATGAGCAGTTCTTC
CASSSTGMQGNEQFF
>TRBV2|-|TRBJ2-2|-
TGTGCCAGCAGTGAAGTCCGCGGGGAGCTGTTTTTT
CASSEVRGELFF
>TRBV5-8|few|TRBJ1-4|TRBD1
TGTGCCAGCAGCTCCCTGGGACAGTCTAATGAAAAACTGTTTTTT
CASSSLGQSNEKLFF
>TRBV29-1|-|TRBJ1-5|-
TGCAGCGTTGTGCCAGGGCCGGATAGCAATCAGCCCCAGCATTTT
CSVVPGPDSNQPQHF
>TRBV7-2|-|TRBJ1-5|-
TGTGCCAGCAGCCAAGAGGGCGGGAATCAGCCCCAGCATTTT
CASSQEGGNQPQHF
>TRBV10-3|once|TRBJ2-5|TRBD2
TGTGCCATCAGCAACGGGCGGGAGGGACCCCAGGAGACCCAGTACTTC
CAISNGREGPQETQYF
>TRBV28|-|TRBJ1-5|-
TGTGCCAGCAGTTTATCAAAGGGAGGCGCCGCGGGGCCCCAGCATTTT
CASSLSKGGAAGPQHF
>TRBV19|-|TRBJ1-3|-
TGTGCCAGTAGTATGCGGGCCGACTCATACTCTGGAAACACCATATATTTT
CASSMRADSYSGNTIYF
>TRBV9|-|TRBJ2-3|TRBD2
TGTGCCAGCAGCCCCGAGCCACTAGCGGGGGATACGCAGTATTTT
CASSPEPLAGDTQYF
>TRBV6-1|-|TRBJ2-7|-
TGTGCCAGCAGTGAACTAGGCCAGGTTGACGAGCAGTACTTC
CASSELGQVDEQYF
>TRBV27|-|TRBJ2-7|TRBD1
TGTGCCAGCAGTCGGACAGGGGGGGAATACTACGAGCAGTACTTC
CASSRTGGEYYEQYF
>TRBV19|-|TRBJ2-7|-
TGTGCCAGTAGTATTCCCGGAACCTACGAGCAGTACTTC
CASSIPGTYEQYF
>TRBV7-2|many|TRBJ2-3|-
TGTGCCAGCAGCTTAGCCATCGGGAGAACAGATACGCAGTATTTT
CASSLAIGRTDTQYF
>TRBV11-2|-|TRBJ2-1|-
TGTGCCAGCAGCTTAGACGGTACCGGCTACAATGAGCAGTTCTTC
CASSLDGTGYNEQFF
>TRBV30|-|TRBJ2-1|-
TGTGCCTGGAGGGGCGAGGTCTGGGGGGAGCAGTTCTTC
CAWRGEVWGEQFF
>TRBV18|few|TRBJ1-2|-
TGTGCCAGCTCACAGACCCGGGACGGATATGGCTACACCTTC
CASSQTRDGYGYTF
>TRBV7-3|-|TRBJ2-1|TRBD2
TGTGCCAGCAGCCCGAATCTAGCGGGAGCGATGGATGAGCAGTTCTTC
CASSPNLAGAMDEQFF
>TRBV20-1|-|TRBJ2-5|-
TGCGGCGGCCTGTGGGGCGAGACCCAGTACTTC
CGGLWGETQYF
>TRBV18|-|TRBJ2-7|-
TGTGCCAGCTCACCAGGGCTCAGCTCCTACGAGCAGTACTTC
CASSPGLSSYEQYF
>TRBV14|-|TRBJ2-1|-
TGTGCCAGCAACTTGTTAGGATTCGACAATGAGCAGTTCTTC
CASNLLGFDNEQFF
>TRBV6-5|-|TRBJ2-6|TRBD1
TGTGCCAGCGGGACAGGGCTCTCTGGGGCCAACGTCCTGACTTTC
CASGTGLSGANVLTF
>TRBV11-2|few|TRBJ2-1|-
TGTGCCAGCAGCTTATCCCGGGAGACCGAGCAGTTCTTC
CASSLSRETEQFF
>TRBV7-5|-|TRBJ2-7|-
TGTGTCAGAAGCTGGCAGGGACAGGGAAACTCCTACGAGCAGTACTTC
CVRSWQGQGNSYEQYF
>TRBV5-1|-|TRBJ2-3|TRBD2
TGCGCCAGCAGCACCTGGACTAGCGGGGCCATGTATACGCAGTATTTT
CASSTWTSGAMYTQYF
>TRBV7-9|-|TRBJ2-1|TRBD2
TGTGCCAGCAGCTTAGCGGCTAGCGGGAGTTACAATGAGCAGTTCTTC
CASSLAASGSYNEQFF
>TRBV19|-|TRBJ2-1|TRBD2
TGTGCCAGTAGTATCCTTCTAGCGGGTGAGCAGTTCTTC
CASSILLAGEQFF